This T cell receptor beta chain was identified in a study of shared clonotypes between healthy human individuals. Study-wide points: Generation probability values for non-shared clonotypes were lower than those for clonotypes shared by all four donors.

Clones were read by immunoSEQ multiplex PCR, and TCRdb kept only the in-frame ones, dropping some. The sample holds more than 2 million clones; roughly 95% are singletons and the top ten take more than 0.1%. Unmatched junction bases numbered 9, after V lost 3 bases and J lost 9 bases. The CDR3 is 15 residues long. Germline V gene lookup returns CDR1 KGHSH and CDR2 LQKENI. A note on this clone: Its antigen is still unknown.

The chain links TRBV18 to TRBJ2-2; 8 bases map to TRBD2. Sequencing used naive CD4+ T cells sorted from blood. Subset described: CD45RA+ positively selected. The sequence came from a man between 18 and 35 years old in good health. This CDR3 reads CASSPPGLVDWELFF. The CDR3 DNA follows: TGTGCCAGCTCACCTCCGGGACTAGTGGATTGGGAGCTGTTTTTT.